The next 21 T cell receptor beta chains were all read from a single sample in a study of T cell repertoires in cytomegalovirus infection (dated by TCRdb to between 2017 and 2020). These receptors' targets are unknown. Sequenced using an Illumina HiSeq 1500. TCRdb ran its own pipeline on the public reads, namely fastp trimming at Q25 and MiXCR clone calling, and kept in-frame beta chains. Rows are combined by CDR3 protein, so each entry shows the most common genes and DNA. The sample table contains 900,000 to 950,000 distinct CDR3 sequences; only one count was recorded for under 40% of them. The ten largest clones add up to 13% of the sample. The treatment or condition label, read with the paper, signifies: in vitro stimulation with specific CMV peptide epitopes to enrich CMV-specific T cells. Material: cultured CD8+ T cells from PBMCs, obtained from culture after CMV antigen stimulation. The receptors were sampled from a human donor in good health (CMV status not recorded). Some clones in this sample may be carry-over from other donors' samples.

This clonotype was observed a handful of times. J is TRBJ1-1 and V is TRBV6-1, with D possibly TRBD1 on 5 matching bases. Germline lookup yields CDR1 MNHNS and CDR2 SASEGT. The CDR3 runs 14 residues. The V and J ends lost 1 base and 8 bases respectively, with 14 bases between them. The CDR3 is CASSEGGSGQEAFF. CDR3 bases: TGTGCCAGCAGTGAAGGGGGGTCGGGTCAAGAAGCTTTCTTT.

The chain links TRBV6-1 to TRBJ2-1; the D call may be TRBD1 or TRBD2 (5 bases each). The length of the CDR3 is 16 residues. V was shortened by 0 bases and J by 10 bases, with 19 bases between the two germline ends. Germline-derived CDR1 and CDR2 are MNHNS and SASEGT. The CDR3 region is CASSEAHQGPKSEQFF. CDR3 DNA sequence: TGTGCCAGCAGTGAAGCCCACCAGGGACCCAAGTCAGAGCAGTTCTTC.

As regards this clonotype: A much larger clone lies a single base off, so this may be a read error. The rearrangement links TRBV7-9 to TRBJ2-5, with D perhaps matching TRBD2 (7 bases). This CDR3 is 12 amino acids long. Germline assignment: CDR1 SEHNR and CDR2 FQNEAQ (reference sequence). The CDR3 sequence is CATTGGRETQYF. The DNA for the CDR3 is TGTGCGACGACGGGGGGCCGAGAGACCCAGTACTTC. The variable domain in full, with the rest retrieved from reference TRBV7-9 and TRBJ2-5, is DTGVSQNPRHKITKRGQNVTFRCDPISEHNRLYWYRQTLGQGPEFLTYFQNEAQLEKSRLLSDRFSAERPKGSFSTLEIQRTEQGDSAMYLCATTGGRETQYFGPGTRLLVL.

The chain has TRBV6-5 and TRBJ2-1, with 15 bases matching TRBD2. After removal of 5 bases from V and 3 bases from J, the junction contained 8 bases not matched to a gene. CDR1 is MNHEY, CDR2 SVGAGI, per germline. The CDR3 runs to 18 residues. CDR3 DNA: TGTGCCAGCAGTCCCCAGGGACTAGCGGGGGGACTCTACAATGAGCAGTTCTTC. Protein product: CASSPQGLAGGLYNEQFF.

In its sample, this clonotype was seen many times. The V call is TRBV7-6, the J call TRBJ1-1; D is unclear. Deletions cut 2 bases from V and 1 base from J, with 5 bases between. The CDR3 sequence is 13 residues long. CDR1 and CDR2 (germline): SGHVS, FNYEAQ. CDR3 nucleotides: TGTGCCAGCAGCTTAAGACGGAACACTGAAGCTTTCTTT. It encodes CASSLRRNTEAFF.

The CDR3 sequence: CASSPGHQQETQYF. CDR3 DNA: TGTGCCAGTAGTCCGGGACACCAACAAGAGACCCAGTACTTC. The chain is built from TRBV19 and TRBJ2-5; a possible D gene is TRBD1 (6 bases). Between the trimmed V and J ends, which lost 5 bases and 2 bases, there was a span of 12 bases. CDR3 length equals 14 residues. Germline CDR1 reads LNHDA; CDR2 reads SQIVND (reference sequence).

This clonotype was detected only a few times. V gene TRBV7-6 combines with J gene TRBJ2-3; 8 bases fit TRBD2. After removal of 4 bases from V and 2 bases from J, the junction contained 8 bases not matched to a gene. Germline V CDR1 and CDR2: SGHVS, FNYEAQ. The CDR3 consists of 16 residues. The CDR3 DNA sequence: TGTGCCAGCAGCTCTTCTCCGGGGGGGCTCACAGATACGCAGTATTTT. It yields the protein CASSSSPGGLTDTQYF.

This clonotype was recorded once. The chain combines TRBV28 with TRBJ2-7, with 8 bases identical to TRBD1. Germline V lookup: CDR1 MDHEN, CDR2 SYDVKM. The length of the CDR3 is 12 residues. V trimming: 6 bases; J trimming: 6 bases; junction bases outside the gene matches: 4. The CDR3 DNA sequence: TGTGCCAGCAGCCGACAGGGGACCGAGCAGTACGTC. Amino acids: CASSRQGTEQYV.

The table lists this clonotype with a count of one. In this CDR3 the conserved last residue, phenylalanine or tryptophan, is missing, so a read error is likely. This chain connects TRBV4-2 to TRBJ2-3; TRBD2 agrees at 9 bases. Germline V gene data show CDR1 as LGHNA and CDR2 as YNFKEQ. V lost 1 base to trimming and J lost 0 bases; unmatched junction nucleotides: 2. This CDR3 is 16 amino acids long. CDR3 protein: CASSQGLAASTDTQYY. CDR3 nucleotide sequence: TGTGCCAGCAGCCAAGGACTAGCGGCCAGCACAGATACGCAGTATTAT.

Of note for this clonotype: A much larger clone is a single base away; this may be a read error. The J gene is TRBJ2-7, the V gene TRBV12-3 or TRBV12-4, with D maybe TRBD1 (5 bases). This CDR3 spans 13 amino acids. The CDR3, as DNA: TGTGCCTGCAGTTTAAACAGGTACTACGAGCAGTACTTC. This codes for CACSLNRYYEQYF.

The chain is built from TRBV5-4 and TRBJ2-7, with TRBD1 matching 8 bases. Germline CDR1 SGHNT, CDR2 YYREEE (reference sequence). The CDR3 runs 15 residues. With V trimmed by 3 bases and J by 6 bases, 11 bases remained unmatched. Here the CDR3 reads CASSYSSGQGFEQYF. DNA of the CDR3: TGTGCCAGCAGCTATTCCTCCGGACAGGGTTTCGAGCAGTACTTC.

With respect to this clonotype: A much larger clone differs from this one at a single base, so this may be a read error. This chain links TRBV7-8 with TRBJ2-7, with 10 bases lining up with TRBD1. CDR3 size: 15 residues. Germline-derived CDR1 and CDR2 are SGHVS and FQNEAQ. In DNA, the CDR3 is TGTGCCAGCAGCTTAGTAGGGACAGGGGCCTACAAGCAGTACTTC. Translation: CASSLVGTGAYKQYF.

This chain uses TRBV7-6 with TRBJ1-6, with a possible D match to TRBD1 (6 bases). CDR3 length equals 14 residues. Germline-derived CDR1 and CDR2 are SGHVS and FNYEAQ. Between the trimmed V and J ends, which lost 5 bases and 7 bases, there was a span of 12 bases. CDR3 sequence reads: CASSPWGANSPLHF. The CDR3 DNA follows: TGTGCCAGCAGCCCCTGGGGGGCGAATTCACCCCTCCACTTT.

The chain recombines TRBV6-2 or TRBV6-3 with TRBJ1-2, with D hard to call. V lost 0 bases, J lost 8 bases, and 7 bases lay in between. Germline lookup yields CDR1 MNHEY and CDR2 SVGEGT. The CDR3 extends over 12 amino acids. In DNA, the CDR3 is TGTGCCAGCAGTTACTCGAATGGGGGCTACACCTTC. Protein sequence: CASSYSNGGYTF.

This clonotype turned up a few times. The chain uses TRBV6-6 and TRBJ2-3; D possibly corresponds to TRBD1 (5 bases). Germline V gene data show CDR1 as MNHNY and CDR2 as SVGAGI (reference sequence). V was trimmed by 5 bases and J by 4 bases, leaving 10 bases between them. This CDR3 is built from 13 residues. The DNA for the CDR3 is TGTGCCAGCAGTCCAAGACAGTCAGATACGCAGTATTTT. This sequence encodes CASSPRQSDTQYF.

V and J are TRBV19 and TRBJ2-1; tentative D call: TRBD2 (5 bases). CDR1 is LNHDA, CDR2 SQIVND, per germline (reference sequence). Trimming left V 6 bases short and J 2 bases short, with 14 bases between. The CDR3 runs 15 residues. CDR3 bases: TGTGCCAGTAGCCCCTCTAGCACAGCCTACAATGAGCAGTTCTTC. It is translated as CASSPSSTAYNEQFF.

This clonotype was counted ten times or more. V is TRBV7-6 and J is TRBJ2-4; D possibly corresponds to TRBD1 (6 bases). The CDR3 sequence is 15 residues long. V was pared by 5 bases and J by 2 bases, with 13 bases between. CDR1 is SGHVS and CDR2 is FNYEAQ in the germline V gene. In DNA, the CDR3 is TGTGCCAGCAGCCCCTTAGGGGGACCCAAAAACATTCAGTACTTC. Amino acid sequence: CASSPLGGPKNIQYF.

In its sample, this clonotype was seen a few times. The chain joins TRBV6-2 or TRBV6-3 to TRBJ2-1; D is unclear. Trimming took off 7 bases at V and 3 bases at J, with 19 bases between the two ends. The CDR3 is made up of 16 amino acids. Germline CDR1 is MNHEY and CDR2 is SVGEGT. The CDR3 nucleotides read TGTGCCAGCATACTAAGTTGGACGCTGGGCTACAATGAGCAGTTCTTC. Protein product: CASILSWTLGYNEQFF.

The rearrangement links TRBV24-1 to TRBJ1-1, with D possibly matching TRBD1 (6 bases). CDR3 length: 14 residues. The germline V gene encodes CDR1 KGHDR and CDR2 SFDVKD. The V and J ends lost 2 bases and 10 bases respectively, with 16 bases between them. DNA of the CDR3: TGTGCCACCAGTGATTGGAGTGGGGGGCAGGGAGCTTTCTTT. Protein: CATSDWSGGQGAFF.

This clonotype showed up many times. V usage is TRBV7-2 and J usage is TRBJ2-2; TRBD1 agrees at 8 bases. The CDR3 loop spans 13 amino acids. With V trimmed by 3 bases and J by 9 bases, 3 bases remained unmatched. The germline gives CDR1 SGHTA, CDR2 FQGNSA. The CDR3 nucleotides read TGTGCCAGCAGCTTTACAGGGGGAAGGGAGCTGTTTTTT. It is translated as CASSFTGGRELFF.

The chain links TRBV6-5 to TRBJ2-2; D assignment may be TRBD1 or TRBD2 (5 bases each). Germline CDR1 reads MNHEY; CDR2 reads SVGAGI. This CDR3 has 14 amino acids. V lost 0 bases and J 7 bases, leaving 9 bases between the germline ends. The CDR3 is CASSYSEGRGELFF. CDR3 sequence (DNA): TGTGCCAGCAGTTACTCCGAGGGACGCGGGGAGCTGTTTTTT.